The clone carrying this TCR beta chain was detected only a few times. The sample comes from a study of T-cell memory formation after mild COVID-19. Each CDR3 protein is one row after TCRdb ran MiXCR on the 5' RACE reads. The data show under 300,000 distinct CDR3 sequences, with over 15% seen just once and more than 20% held by the top ten. CDR3 size: 15 residues. Germline-derived CDR1 and CDR2 are DFQATT and SNEGSKA (reference sequence). The V gene end was trimmed by 3 bases and the J gene end by 0 bases; junction bases not matched to a gene: 8. The sample comprised PBMCs or a T cell subset sorted from them (not recorded which). The source of this sequence is a man between 18 and 35 years old who had mild COVID-19 (a few samples of this study predate the infection). Cell type and time point are not known. The rearrangement joins TRBV20-1 to TRBJ2-7; 7 bases line up with TRBD1. The CDR3 sequence is CSARTAQGPSYEQYF. The DNA for the CDR3 is TGCAGTGCTAGGACCGCACAGGGGCCCTCCTACGAGCAGTACTTC.